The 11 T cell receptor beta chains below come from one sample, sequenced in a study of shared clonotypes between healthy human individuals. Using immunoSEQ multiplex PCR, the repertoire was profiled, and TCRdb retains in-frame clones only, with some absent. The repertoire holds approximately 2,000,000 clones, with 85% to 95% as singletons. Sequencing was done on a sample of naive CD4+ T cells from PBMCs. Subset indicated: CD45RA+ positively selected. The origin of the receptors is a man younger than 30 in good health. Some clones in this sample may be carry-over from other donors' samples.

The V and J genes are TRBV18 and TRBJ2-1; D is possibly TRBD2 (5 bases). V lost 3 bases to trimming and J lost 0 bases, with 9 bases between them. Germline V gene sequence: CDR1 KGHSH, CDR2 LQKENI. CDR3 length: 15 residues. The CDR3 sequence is CASSPNAGSYNEQFF. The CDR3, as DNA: TGTGCCAGCTCACCGAACGCGGGCTCCTACAATGAGCAGTTCTTC. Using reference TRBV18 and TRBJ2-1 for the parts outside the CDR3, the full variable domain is NAGVMQNPRHLVRRRGQEARLRCSPMKGHSHVYWYRQLPEEGLKFMVYLQKENIIDESGMPKERFSAEFPKEGPSILRIQQVVRGDSAAYFCASSPNAGSYNEQFFGPGTRLTVL.

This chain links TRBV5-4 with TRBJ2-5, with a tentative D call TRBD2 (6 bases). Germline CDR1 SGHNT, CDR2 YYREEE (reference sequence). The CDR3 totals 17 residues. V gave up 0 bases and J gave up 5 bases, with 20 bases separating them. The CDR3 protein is CASSLGWGRTGAETQYF. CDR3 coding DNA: TGTGCCAGCAGCTTGGGTTGGGGCCGCACGGGAGCCGAGACCCAGTACTTC.

CDR3 in amino acids: CAISELTGGSLFF. DNA for the CDR3: TGTGCCATCAGTGAGTTGACAGGGGGCTCCCTGTTCTTC. The chain couples TRBV10-3 to TRBJ2-1; TRBD1 matches 10 bases. The CDR3 runs to 13 residues. V gave up 1 base and J gave up 15 bases; unmatched junction bases: 6. Germline V gene lookup returns CDR1 ENHRY and CDR2 SYGVKD.

CDR3 loop: CASSVEGVWSYNEQFF. The CDR3 DNA sequence: TGTGCCAGCAGCGTAGAGGGGGTTTGGTCCTACAATGAGCAGTTCTTC. The chain employs TRBV9 and TRBJ2-1, with a tentative D call TRBD1 (6 bases). Germline CDR1 reads SGDLS; CDR2 reads YYNGEE. The CDR3 has 16 residues. V was trimmed by 0 bases and J by 1 base, leaving 11 bases between them.

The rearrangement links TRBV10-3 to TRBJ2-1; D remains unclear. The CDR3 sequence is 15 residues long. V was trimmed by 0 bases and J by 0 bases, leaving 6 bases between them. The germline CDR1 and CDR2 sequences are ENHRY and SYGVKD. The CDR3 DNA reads TGTGCCATCAGTGAGTCCCCGGGCTCCTACAATGAGCAGTTCTTC. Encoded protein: CAISESPGSYNEQFF.

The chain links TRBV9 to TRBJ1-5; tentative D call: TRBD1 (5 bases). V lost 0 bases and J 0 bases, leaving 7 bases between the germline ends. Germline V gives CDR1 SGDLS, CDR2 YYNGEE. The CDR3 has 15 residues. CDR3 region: CASSVEGNSNQPQHF. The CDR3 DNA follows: TGTGCCAGCAGCGTAGAGGGGAATAGCAATCAGCCCCAGCATTTT.

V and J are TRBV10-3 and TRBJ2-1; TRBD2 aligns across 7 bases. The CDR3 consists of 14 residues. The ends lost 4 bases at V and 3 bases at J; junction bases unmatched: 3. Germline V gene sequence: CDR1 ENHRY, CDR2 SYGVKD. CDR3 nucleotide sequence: TGTGCCATCAGTGCTAGCGGAAACTACAATGAGCAGTTCTTC. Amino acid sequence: CAISASGNYNEQFF.

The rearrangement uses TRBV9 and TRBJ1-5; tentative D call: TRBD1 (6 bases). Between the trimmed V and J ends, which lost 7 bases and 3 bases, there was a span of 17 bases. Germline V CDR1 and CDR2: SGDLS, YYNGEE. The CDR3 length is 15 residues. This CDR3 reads CASAPFDRLNQPQHF. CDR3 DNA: TGTGCCAGCGCCCCATTCGACAGGCTCAATCAGCCCCAGCATTTT.

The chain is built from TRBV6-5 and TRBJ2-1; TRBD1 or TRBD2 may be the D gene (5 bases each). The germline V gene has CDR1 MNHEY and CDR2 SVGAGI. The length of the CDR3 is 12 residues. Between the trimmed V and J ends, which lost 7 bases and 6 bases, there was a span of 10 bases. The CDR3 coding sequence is TGTGCCAGCAAAGGGGACCGCAATGAGCAGTTCTTC. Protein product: CASKGDRNEQFF.

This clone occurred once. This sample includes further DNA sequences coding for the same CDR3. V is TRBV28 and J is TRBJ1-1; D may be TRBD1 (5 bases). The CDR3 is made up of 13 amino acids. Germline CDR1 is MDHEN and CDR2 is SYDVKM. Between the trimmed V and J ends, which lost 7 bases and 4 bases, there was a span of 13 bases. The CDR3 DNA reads TGTGCCAGCATTACCGGCGGGGGCACTGAAGCTTTCTTT. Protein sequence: CASITGGGTEAFF.

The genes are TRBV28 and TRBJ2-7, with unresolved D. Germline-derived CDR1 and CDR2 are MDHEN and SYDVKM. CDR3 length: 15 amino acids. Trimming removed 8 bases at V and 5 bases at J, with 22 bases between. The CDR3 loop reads CASPNSRVGPHEQYF. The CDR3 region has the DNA TGTGCCAGCCCAAACTCCCGAGTGGGTCCCCACGAGCAGTACTTC.